A selection of T cell receptor beta chains follows, all from one sample in a study of control samples from healthy donors and cancer patients. Assay: immunoSEQ multiplex PCR; the TCRdb copy retains only in-frame clones and omits some. The sample has 78,000 or so clones, 87% seen once. Specimen: blood. The receptor set was obtained from a woman aged 50 to 60 in good health. CDR3s include the opening cysteine and the closing phenylalanine or tryptophan.

TRBV11-3 | CASSRGLAGPYGAQYF
TRBV9 | CASSVTSGHTDTQYF
TRBV19 | CASSILSRGQETQYF
TRBV28 | CASSTPHLSDVLTF
TRBV6-4 | CASSDPGQGSNEQFF
TRBV30 | CAWSRGFGATSGELFF
TRBV7-8 | CASSWSTGLNEKLFF
TRBV7-9 | CASSYGTLGSQPQHF
TRBV3-1/TRBV3-2 | CASSQASSGNTIYF
TRBV28 | CASSRGGPNTEAFF
TRBV27 | CASTRGGGMNTEAFF
TRBV10-3 | CAISEAGHYEQYF
TRBV13 | CASSSSGTAYGYTF
TRBV3-1/TRBV3-2 | CASSQKGVGASGSYEQYF
TRBV30 | CAWSVGETQYF
TRBV10-2 | CASMLAGGVNEQFF
TRBV19 | CASIRDPNTGELFF
TRBV2 | CASGTSGRVPDTQYF
TRBV7-8 | CASTFDRGGRGDTQYF
TRBV6-5 | CASRGTGATNEKLFF
TRBV7-2 | CASSLELTYEQYF
TRBV27 | CASSPLVDRLNEKLFF
TRBV5-6 | CASSHQWTSGSDEQFF
TRBV6-6 | CASSLGLGFEQFF
TRBV19 | CASSIFSSGSTDTQYF